The clone carrying this T cell receptor (beta chain) rates as medium-sized. Only in-frame clones appear in the TCRdb table, and some are missing; sequencing was by immunoSEQ multiplex PCR. The profile shows 65,000 to 85,000 clones, about 89% of them singletons. The entry originates in a study of T cell changes during pregnancy in multiple sclerosis. Sequenced material: peripheral blood, taken in the first trimester of pregnancy. The source is a female donor in good health, enrolled as a control in a pregnancy study.

The CDR3 reads CASSEDRDTGELFF. The CDR3, as DNA: TGTGCCAGCAGTGAGGACAGGGACACCGGGGAGCTGTTTTTT. The chain links TRBV25-1 to TRBJ2-2, with 8 bases aligning to TRBD1. The CDR3 totals 14 residues. The J segment lost 3 bases and the V segment lost 3 bases, leaving 0 bases of the junction unmatched. Looked up from germline, CDR1 is MGHDK and CDR2 is SYGVNS.